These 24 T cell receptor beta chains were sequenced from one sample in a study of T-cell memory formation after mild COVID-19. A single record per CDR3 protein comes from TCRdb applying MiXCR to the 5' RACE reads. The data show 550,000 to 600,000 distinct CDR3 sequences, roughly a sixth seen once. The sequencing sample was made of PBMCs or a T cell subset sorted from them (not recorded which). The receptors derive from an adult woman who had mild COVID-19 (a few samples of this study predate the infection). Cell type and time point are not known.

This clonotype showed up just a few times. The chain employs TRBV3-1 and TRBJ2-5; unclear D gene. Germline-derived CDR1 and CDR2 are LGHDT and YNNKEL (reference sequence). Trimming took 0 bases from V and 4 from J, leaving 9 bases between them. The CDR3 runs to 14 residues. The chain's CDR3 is CASSQDHGAETQYF. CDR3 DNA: TGTGCCAGCAGCCAAGACCATGGAGCAGAGACCCAGTACTTC.

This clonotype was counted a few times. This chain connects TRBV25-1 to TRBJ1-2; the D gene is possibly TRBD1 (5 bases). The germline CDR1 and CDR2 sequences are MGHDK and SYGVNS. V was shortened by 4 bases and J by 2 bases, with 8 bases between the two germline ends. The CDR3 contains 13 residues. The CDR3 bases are TGTGCCAGCAGTGTTTCAGGGAACTATGGCTACACCTTC. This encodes CASSVSGNYGYTF.

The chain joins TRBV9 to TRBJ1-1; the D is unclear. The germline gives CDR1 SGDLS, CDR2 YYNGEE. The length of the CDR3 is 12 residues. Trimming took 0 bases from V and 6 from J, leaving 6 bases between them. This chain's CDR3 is CASSVVEAEAFF. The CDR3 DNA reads TGTGCCAGCAGCGTAGTAGAGGCTGAAGCTTTCTTT.

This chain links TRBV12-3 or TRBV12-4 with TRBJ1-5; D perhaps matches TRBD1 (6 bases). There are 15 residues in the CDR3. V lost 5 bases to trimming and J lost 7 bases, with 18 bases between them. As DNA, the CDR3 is TGTGCCAGCAGTGCCCGACAGGACAAGGGACAGCCCCAGCATTTT. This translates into CASSARQDKGQPQHF.

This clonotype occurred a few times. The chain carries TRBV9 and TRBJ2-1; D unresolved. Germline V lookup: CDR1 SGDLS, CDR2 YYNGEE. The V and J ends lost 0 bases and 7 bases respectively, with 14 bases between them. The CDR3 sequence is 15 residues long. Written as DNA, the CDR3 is TGTGCCAGCAGCGTAGAATCTTTGGAAAGGAATGAGCAGTTCTTC. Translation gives CASSVESLERNEQFF.

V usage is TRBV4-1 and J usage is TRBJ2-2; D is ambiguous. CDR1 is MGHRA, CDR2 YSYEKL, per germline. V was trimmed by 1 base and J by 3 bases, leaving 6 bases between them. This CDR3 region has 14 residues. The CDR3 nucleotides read TGCGCCAGCAGCCAAGCAGAAGACACCGGGGAGCTGTTTTTT. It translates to CASSQAEDTGELFF.

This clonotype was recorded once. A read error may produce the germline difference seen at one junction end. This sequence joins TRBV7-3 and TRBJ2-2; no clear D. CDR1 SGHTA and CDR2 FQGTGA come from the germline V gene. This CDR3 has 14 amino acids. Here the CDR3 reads CASSLTGNAGELFF. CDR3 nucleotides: TGTGCCAGCAGCTTAACGGGGAACGCCGGGGAGCTGTTTTTT.

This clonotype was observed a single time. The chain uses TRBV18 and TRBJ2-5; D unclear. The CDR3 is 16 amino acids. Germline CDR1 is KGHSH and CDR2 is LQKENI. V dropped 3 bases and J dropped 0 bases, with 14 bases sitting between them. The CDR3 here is CASSPGFGNYQETQYF. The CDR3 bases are TGTGCCAGCTCACCCGGTTTTGGGAACTACCAAGAGACCCAGTACTTC. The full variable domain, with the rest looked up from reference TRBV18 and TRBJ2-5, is NAGVMQNPRHLVRRRGQEARLRCSPMKGHSHVYWYRQLPEEGLKFMVYLQKENIIDESGMPKERFSAEFPKEGPSILRIQQVVRGDSAAYFCASSPGFGNYQETQYFGPGTRLLVL.

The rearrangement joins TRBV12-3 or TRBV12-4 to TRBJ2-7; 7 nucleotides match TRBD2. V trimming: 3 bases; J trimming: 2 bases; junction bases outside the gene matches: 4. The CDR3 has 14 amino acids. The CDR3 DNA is TGTGCCAGCAGTTTTTTGGGACTAACCTACGAGCAGTACTTC. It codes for CASSFLGLTYEQYF.

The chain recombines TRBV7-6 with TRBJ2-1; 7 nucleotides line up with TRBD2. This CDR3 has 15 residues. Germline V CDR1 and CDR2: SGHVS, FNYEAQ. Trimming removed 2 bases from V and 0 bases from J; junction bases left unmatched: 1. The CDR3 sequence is CASSLIAGSYNEQFF. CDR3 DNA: TGTGCCAGCAGCTTAATAGCGGGCTCCTACAATGAGCAGTTCTTC.

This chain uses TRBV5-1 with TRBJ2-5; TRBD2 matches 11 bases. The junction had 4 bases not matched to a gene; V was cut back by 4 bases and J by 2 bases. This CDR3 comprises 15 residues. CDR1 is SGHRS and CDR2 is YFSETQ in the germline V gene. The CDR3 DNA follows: TGCGCCAGCAGCCAGGGACTAGCGGCACAAGAGACCCAGTACTTC. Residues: CASSQGLAAQETQYF.

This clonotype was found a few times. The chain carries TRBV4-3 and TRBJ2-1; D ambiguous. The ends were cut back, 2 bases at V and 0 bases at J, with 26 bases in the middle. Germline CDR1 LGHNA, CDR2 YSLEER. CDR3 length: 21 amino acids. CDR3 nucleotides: TGCGCCAGCAGCCAACAAGATTCGCCGTCCGTCGCGGTGAGCTCCTACAATGAGCAGTTCTTC. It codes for CASSQQDSPSVAVSSYNEQFF.

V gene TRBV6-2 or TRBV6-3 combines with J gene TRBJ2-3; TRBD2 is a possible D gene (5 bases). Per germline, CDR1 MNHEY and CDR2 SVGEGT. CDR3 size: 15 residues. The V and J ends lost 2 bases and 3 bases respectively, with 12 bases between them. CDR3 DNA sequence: TGTGCCAGCAGTTACGGAACTAGAGTGACAGATACGCAGTATTTT. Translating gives CASSYGTRVTDTQYF.

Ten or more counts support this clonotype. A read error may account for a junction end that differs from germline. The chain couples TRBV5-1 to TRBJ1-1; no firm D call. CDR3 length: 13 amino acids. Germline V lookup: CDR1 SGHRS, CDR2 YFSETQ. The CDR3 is CASSLALNTEAFF. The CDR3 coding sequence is TGTGCCAGCAGCCTGGCACTGAACACTGAAGCTTTCTTT.

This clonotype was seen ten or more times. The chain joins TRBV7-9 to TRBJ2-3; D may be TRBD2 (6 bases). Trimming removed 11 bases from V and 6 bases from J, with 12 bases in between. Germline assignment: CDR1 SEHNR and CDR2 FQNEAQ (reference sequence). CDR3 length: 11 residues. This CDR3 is CAGEDNDTQYF. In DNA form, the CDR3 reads TGTGCCGGGGAGGACAATGATACGCAGTATTTT.

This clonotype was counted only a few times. CDR3 sequence: CASSVGASGLSSYEQYF. The DNA for the CDR3 is TGTGCCAGCAGCGTAGGGGCTAGCGGGTTGAGCTCCTACGAGCAGTACTTC. The rearrangement links TRBV9 to TRBJ2-7; 8 bases line up with TRBD2. Looked up from germline, CDR1 is SGDLS and CDR2 is YYNGEE. CDR3 length: 17 residues. V lost 0 bases to trimming and J lost 0 bases; unmatched junction nucleotides: 8.

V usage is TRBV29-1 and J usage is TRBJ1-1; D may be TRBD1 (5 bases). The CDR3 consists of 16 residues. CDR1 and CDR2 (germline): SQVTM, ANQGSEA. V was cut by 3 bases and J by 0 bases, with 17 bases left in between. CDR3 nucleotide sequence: TGCAGCGTTGAGAGGGGCCCCGGACGGATGAACACTGAAGCTTTCTTT. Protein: CSVERGPGRMNTEAFF.

CDR3 region: CASSSQAFGEKLFF. The CDR3 coding sequence is TGCGCCAGCAGCAGTCAGGCCTTCGGGGAAAAACTGTTTTTT. This chain connects TRBV5-1 to TRBJ1-4; D remains unclear. The CDR3 consists of 14 residues. Trimming removed 4 bases at V and 8 bases at J, with 15 bases between. Germline V lookup: CDR1 SGHRS, CDR2 YFSETQ.

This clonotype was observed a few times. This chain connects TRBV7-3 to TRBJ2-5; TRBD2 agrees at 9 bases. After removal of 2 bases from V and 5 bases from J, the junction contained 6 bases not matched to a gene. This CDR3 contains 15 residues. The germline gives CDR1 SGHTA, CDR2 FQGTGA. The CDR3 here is CASSLAGGPRETQYF. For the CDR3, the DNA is TGTGCCAGCAGCTTAGCGGGAGGGCCCCGGGAGACCCAGTACTTC. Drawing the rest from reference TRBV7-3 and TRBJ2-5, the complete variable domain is GAGVSQTPSNKVTEKGKYVELRCDPISGHTALYWYRQSLGQGPEFLIYFQGTGAADDSGLPNDRFFAVRPEGSVSTLKIQRTERGDSAVYLCASSLAGGPRETQYFGPGTRLLVL.

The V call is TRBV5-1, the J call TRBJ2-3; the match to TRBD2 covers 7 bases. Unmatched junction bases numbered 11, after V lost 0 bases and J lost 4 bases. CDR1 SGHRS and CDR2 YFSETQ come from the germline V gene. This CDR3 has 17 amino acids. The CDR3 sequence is CASSLEAAGKGADTQYF. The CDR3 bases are TGCGCCAGCAGCTTGGAGGCAGCGGGGAAGGGAGCAGATACGCAGTATTTT.

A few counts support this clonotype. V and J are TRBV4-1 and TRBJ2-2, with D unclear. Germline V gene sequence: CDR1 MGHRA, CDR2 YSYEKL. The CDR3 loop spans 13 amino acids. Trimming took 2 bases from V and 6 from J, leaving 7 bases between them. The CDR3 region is CASSQPRPGELFF. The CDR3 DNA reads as TGCGCCAGCAGCCAACCAAGGCCCGGGGAGCTGTTTTTT.

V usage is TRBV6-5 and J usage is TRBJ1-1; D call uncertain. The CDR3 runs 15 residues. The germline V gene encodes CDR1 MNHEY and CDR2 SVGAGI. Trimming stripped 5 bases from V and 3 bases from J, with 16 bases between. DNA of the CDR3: TGTGCCAGCAGTCCCGCAACTCGGGTGGACACTGAAGCTTTCTTT. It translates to CASSPATRVDTEAFF.

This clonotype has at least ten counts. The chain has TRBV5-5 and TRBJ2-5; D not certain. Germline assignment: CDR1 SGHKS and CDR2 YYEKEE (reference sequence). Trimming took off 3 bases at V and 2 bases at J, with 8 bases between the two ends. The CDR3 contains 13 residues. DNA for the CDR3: TGTGCCAGCAGCTCTGACACGCAAGAGACCCAGTACTTC. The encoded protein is CASSSDTQETQYF. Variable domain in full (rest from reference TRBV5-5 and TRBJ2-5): DAGVTQSPTHLIKTRGQQVTLRCSPISGHKSVSWYQQVLGQGPQFIFQYYEKEERGRGNFPDRFSARQFPNYSSELNVNALLLGDSALYLCASSSDTQETQYFGPGTRLLVL.

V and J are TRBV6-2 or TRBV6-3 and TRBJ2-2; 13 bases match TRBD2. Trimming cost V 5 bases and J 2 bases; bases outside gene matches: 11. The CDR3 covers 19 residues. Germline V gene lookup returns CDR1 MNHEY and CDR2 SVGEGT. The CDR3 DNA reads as TGTGCCAGCAGTCAGGGACTAGCGGGAACCTTATTCAACACCGGGGAGCTGTTTTTT. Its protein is CASSQGLAGTLFNTGELFF.